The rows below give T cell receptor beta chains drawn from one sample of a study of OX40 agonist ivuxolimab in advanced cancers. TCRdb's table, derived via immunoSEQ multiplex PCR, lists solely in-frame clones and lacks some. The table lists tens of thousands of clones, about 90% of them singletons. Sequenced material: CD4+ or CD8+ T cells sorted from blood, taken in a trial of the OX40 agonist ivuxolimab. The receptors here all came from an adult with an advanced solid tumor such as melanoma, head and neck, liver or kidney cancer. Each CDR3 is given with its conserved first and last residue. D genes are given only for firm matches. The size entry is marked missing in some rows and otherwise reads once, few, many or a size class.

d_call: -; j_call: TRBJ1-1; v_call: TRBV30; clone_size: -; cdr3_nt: TGTGCCTGGAGAGGGGGGACCGCCAAAATTGAAGCTTTCTTT; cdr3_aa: CAWRGGTAKIEAFF
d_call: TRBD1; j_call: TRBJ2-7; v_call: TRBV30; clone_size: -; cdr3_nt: TGTGCCTGGAGCGACTATTCAGGGGGCAGAATATCCTACGAGCAGTACTTC; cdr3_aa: CAWSDYSGGRISYEQYF
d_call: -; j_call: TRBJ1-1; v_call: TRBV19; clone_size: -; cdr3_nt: TGTGCCAGTAGTATAATAGCGTGGACTGAAGCTTTCTTT; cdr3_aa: CASSIIAWTEAFF
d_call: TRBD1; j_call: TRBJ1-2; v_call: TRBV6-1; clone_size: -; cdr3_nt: TGTGCCAGCAGCGATTTCGGGACAGGAAATGGCTACACCTTC; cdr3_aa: CASSDFGTGNGYTF
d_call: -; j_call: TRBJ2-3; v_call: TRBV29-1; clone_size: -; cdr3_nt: TGCAGCGCACCTGATGGGCCAGATACGCAGTATTTT; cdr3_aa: CSAPDGPDTQYF
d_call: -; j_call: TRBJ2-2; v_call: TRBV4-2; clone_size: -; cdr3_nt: TGTGCCAGCAGCACGAAATCTGCGAACACCGGGGAGCTGTTTTTT; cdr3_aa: CASSTKSANTGELFF
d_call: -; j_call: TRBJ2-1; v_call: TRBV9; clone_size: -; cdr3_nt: TGTGCCAGCAGCGTAGGCACGGGAGAGAAGGAGCAGTTCTTC; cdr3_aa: CASSVGTGEKEQFF
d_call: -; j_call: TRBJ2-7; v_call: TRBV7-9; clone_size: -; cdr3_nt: TGTGCCAGCAGCTTGTGGGATAACGAGCAGTACTTC; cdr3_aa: CASSLWDNEQYF
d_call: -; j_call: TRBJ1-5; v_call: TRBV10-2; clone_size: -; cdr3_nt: TGCGCCAGCTCCCAAGCGGACAGTTATCAGCCCCAGCATTTT; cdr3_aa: CASSQADSYQPQHF
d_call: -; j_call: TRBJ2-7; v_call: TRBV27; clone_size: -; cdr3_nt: TGTGCCAGCAGCCCCCTTGGAGGGGAGGCAACCTCCTACGAGCAGTACTTC; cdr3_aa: CASSPLGGEATSYEQYF
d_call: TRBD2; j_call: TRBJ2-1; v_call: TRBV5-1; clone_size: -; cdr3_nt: TGCGCCAGCAGCTTGGCTAGCGGGTACTACAATGAGCAGTTCTTC; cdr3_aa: CASSLASGYYNEQFF
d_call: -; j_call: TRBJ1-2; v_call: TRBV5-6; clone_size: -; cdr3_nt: TGTGCCAGCAGCTTGGCCGGGTACAGGGTTGACTATGGCTACACCTTC; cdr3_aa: CASSLAGYRVDYGYTF
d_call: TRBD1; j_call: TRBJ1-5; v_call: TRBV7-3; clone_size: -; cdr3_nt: TGTGCCAGCAGCCTAGGGACAGGGAGCAATCAGCCCCAGCATTTT; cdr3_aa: CASSLGTGSNQPQHF
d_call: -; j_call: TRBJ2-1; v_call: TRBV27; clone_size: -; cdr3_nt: TGTGCCAGCAAAGGGAGGAGTTACTACAATGAGCAGTTCTTC; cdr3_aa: CASKGRSYYNEQFF
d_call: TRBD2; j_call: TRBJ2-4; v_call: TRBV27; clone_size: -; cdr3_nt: TGTGCCAGCAGTTTACTGGCGGGAGGTGCCAAAAACATTCAGTACTTC; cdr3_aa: CASSLLAGGAKNIQYF
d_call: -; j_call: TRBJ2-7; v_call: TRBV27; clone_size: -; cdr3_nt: TGTGCCAGCCGGGACCGGACGACCTCCTACGAGCAGTACTTC; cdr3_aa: CASRDRTTSYEQYF
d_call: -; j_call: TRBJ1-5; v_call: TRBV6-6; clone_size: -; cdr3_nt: TGTGCCAGCAGTTACTCGACCATTAGCAATCAGCCCCAGCATTTT; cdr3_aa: CASSYSTISNQPQHF
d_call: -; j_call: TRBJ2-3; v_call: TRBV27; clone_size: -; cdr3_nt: TGTGCCAGCAGTTTAACGTGGGGTGGAACAGATACGCAGTATTTT; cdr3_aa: CASSLTWGGTDTQYF
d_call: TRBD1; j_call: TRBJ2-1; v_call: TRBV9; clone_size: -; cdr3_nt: TGTGCCAGCAGCGCCCAAGGGGGACAGGGGGTTTTCGATGAGCAGTTCTTC; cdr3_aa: CASSAQGGQGVFDEQFF
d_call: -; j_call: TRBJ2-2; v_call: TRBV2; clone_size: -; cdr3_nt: TGTGCCAGGGGGGCGGACACCGGGGAGCTGTTTTTT; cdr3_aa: CARGADTGELFF
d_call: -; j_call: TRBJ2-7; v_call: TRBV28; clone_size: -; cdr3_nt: TGTGCCAGCAGTTTATCCCAGGATGGGGAGCAGTACTTC; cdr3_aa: CASSLSQDGEQYF
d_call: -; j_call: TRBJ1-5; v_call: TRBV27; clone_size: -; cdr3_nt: TGTGCCAGCAGGAGGGGGAGTCAGCCCCAGCATTTT; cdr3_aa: CASRRGSQPQHF
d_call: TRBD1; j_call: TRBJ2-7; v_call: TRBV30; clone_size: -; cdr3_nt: TGTGCCTGGGACGACAGGGGGCTGAACGAGCAGTACTTC; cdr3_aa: CAWDDRGLNEQYF
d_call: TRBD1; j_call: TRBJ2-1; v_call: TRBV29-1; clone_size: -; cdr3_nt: TGCAGCGTTGATCCATGGGACAGGGGGCTAGATGAGCAGTTCTTC; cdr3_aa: CSVDPWDRGLDEQFF
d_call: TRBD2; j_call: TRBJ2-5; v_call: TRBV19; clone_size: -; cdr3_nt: TGTGCCAGTAGTATGCTAGCGGGGGGTGTCCAAGAGACCCAGTACTTC; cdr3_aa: CASSMLAGGVQETQYF
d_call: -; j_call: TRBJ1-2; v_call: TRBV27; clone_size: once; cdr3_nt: TGTGCCAGCAGTTTATCGCCCGGACACCCATATGGCTACACCTTC; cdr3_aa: CASSLSPGHPYGYTF
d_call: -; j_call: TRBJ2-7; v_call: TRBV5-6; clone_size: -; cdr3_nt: TGTGCCAGCAGCTTGAACAGGGTTTTCGATAGGTCCTACGAGCAGTACTTC; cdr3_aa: CASSLNRVFDRSYEQYF
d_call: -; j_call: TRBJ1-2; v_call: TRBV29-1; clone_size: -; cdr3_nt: TGCAGCGGTGATGACTATGGCTACACCTTC; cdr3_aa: CSGDDYGYTF
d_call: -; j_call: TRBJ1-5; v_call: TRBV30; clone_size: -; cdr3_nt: TGTGCCTGGAGTGTTCCCGGCGGGCTCACTCAGCCCCAGCATTTT; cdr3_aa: CAWSVPGGLTQPQHF
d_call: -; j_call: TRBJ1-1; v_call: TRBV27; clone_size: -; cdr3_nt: TGTGCCAGCAGTCCTCCTGAGGATGAAGCTTTCTTT; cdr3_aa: CASSPPEDEAFF
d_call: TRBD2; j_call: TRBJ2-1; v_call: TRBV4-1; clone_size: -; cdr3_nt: TGCGCCAGCAGCCAAGTGGAGGGAGGGAATGAGCAGTTCTTC; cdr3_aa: CASSQVEGGNEQFF
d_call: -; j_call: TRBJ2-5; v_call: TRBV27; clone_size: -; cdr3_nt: TGTGCCAGCAGTTCCAGGGGTGAGACCCAGTACTTC; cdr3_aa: CASSSRGETQYF
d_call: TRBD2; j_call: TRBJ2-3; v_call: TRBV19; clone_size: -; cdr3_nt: TGTGCCAGTAGTATGGGGGGACTAGCGGGGTCAGATACGCAGTATTTT; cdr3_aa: CASSMGGLAGSDTQYF
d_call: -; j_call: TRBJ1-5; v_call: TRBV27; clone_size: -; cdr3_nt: TGTGCCAGCAGTTTGGTTGGCAATCAGCCCCAGCATTTT; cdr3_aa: CASSLVGNQPQHF
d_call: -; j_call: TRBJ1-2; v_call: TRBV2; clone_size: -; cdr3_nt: TGTGCCAGCACCGAAGGCGGCTATGGCTACACCTTC; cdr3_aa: CASTEGGYGYTF
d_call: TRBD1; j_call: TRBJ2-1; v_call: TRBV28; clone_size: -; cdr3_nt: TGTGCCAGCAGTGCGACAGGGGGCTTCTACAATGAGCAGTTCTTC; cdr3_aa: CASSATGGFYNEQFF
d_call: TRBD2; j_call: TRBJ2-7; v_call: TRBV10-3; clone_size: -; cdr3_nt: TGTGCCATCAGTGACAAACCGGGACTAGCGGACGAGCAGTACTTC; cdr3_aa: CAISDKPGLADEQYF
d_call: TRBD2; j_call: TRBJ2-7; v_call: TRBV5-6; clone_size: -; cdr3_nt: TGTGCCAGCAGCGGGACTAGCTACGAGCAGTACTTC; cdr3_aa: CASSGTSYEQYF
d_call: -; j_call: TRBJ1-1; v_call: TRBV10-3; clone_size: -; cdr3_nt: TGTGCCATCAGACCAGGTAACACTGAAGCTTTCTTT; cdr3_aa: CAIRPGNTEAFF
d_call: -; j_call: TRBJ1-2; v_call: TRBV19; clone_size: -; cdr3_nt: TGTGCCAGTGGGGGTAGTGGCTACACCTTC; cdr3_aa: CASGGSGYTF
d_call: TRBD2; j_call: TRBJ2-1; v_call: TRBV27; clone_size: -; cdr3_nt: TGTGCCAGCAGGTCCGGCGGGACTAGTATTGAGCAGTTCTTC; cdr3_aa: CASRSGGTSIEQFF
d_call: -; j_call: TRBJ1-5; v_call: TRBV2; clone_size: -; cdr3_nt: TGTGCCAGCAGTGAGTTCAGTTTTAGCAATCAGCCCCAGCATTTT; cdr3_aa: CASSEFSFSNQPQHF
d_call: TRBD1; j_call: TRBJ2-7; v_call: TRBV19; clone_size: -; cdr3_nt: TGTGCCAGTAGTATAGGACAGGGGGCCTACGAGCAGTACTTC; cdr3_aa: CASSIGQGAYEQYF